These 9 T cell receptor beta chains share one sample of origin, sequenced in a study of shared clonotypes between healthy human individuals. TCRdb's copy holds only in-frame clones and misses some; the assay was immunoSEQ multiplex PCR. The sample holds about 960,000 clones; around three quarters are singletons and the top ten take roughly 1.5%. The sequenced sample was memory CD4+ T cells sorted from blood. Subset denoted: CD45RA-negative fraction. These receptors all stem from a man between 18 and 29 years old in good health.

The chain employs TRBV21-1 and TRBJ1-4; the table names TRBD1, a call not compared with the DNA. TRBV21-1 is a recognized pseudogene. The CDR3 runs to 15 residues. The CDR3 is CASTLGQAFNEKLFF. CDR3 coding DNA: TGTGCCAGCACCCTAGGACAGGCCTTTAATGAAAAACTGTTTTTT.

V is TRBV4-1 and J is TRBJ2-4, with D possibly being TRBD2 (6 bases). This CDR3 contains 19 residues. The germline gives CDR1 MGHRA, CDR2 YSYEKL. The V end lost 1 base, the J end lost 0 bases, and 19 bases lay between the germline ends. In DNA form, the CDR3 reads TGCGCCAGCAGCCAAGGGACCGGGAGAGTAGCCTCAGCCAAAAACATTCAGTACTTC. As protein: CASSQGTGRVASAKNIQYF.

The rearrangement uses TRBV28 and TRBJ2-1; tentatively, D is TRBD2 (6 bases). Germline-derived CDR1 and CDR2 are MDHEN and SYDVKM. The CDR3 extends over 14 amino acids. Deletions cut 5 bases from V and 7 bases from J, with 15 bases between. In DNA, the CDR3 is TGTGCCAGCAGTCCCCAGTCGGGAGTAAATGAGCAGTTCTTC. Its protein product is CASSPQSGVNEQFF.

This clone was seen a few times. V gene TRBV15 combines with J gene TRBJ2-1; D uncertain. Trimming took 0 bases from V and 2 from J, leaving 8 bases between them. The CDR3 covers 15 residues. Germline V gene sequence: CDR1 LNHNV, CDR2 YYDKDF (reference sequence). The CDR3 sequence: CATSRDDSTYNEQFF. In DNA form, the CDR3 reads TGTGCCACCAGCAGAGACGACTCAACCTACAATGAGCAGTTCTTC.

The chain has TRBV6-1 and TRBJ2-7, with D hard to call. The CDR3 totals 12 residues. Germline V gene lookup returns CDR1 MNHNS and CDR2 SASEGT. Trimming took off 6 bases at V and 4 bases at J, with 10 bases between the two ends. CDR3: CASRTDGYEQYF. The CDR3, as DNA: TGTGCCAGCAGAACGGACGGGTACGAGCAGTACTTC.

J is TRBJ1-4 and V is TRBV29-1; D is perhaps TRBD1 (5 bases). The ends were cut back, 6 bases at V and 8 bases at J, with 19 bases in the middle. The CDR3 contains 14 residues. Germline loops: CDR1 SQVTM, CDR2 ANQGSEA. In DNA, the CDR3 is TGCAGCGTGGCCCGGGACGGCTCTGGGGAAAAACTGTTTTTT. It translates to CSVARDGSGEKLFF.

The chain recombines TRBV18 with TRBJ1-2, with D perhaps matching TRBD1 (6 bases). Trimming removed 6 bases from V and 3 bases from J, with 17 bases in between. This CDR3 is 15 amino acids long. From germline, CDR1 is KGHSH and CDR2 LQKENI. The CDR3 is CASSTRQGRDYGYTF. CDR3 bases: TGTGCCAGCTCCACCAGGCAGGGGAGAGACTATGGCTACACCTTC. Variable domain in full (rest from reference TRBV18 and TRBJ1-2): NAGVMQNPRHLVRRRGQEARLRCSPMKGHSHVYWYRQLPEEGLKFMVYLQKENIIDESGMPKERFSAEFPKEGPSILRIQQVVRGDSAAYFCASSTRQGRDYGYTFGSGTRLTVV.

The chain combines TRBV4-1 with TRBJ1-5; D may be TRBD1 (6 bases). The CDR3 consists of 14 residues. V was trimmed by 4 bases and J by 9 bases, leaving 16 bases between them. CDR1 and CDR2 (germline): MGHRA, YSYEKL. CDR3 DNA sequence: TGCGCCAGCAGCCCTGGTGGGGGGGCGACGCCCCAGCATTTT. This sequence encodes CASSPGGGATPQHF.

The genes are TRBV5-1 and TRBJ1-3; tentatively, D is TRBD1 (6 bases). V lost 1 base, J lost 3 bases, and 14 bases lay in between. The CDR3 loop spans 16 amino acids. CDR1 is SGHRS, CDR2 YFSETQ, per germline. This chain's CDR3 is CASSLKGGAGGNTIYF. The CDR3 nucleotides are TGCGCCAGCAGCTTGAAAGGGGGGGCCGGTGGAAACACCATATATTTT.